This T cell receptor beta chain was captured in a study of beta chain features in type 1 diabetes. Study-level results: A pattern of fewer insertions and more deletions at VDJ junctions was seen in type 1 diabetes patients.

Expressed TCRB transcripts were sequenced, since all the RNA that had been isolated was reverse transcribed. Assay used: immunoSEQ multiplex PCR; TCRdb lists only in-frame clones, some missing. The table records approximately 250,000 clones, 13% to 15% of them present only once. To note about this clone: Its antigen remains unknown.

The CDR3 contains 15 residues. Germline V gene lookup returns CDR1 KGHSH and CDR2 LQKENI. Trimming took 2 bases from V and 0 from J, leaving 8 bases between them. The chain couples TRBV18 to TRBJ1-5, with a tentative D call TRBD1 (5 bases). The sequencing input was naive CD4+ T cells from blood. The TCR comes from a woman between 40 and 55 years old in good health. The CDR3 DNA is TGTGCCAGCTCACCAAACAGGATTAGCAATCAGCCCCAGCATTTT. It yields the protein CASSPNRISNQPQHF.